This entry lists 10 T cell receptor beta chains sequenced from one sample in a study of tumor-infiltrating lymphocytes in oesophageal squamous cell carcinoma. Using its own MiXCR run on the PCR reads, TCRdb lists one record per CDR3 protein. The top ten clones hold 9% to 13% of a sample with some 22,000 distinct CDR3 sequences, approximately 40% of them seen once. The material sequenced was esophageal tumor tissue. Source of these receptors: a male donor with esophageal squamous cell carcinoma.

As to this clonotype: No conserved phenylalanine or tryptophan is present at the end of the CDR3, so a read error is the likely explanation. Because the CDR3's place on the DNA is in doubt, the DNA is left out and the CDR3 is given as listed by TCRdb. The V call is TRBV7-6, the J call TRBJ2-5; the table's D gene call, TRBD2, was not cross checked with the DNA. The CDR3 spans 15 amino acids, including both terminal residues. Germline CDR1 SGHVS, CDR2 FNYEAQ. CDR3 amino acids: CAALASGRETQYFGN.

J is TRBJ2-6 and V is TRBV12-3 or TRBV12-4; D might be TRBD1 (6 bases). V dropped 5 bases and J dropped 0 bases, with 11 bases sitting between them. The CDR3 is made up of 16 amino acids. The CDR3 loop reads CASSRDTHSGANVLTF. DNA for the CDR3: TGTGCCAGCAGTCGGGACACGCACTCTGGGGCCAACGTCCTGACTTTC.

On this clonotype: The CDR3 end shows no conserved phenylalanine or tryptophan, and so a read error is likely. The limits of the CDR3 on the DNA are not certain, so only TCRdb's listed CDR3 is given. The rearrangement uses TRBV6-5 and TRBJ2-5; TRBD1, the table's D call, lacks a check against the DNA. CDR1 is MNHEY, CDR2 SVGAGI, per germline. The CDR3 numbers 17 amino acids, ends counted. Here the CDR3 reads CASSESGTGGYEQYFGA.

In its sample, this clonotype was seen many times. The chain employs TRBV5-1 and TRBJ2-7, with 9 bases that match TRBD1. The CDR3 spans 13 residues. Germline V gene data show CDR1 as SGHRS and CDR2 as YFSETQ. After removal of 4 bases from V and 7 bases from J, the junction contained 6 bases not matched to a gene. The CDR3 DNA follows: TGCGCCAGCAGCCGGGACAGGGTGGGTGAGCAGTACTTC. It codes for CASSRDRVGEQYF.

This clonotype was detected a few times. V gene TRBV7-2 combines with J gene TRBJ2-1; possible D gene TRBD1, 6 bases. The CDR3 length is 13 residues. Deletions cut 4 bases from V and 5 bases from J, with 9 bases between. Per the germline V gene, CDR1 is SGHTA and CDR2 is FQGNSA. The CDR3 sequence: CASSSGQHNEQFF. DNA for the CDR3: TGTGCCAGCAGCTCCGGACAGCACAATGAGCAGTTCTTC.

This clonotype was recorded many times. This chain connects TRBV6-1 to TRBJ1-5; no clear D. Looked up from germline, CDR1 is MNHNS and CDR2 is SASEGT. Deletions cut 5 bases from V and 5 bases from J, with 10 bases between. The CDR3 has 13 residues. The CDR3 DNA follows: TGTGCCAGCAGTAGAGAAAAACATCAGCCCCAGCATTTT. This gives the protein CASSREKHQPQHF.

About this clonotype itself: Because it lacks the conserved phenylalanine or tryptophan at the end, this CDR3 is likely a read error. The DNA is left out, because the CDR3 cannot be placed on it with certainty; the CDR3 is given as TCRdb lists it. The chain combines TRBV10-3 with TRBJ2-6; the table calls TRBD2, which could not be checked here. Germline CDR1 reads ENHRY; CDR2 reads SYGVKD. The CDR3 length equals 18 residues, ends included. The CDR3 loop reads CAISESGKREQGEQFFGA.

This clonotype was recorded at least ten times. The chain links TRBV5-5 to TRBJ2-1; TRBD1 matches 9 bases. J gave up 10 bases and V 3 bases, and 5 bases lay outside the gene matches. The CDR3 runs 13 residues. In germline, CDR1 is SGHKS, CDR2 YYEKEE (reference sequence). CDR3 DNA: TGTGCCAGCAGCTGGGGACAGGGCGGCGAGCAGTTCTTC. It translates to CASSWGQGGEQFF.

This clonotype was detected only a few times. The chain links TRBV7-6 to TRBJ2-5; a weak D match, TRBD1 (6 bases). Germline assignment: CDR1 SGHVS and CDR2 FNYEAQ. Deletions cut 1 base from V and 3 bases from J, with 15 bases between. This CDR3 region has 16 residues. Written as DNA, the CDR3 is TGTGCCAGCAGCTTAGTTAGTCCCAGGGGTAAAGAGACCCAGTACTTC. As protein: CASSLVSPRGKETQYF.

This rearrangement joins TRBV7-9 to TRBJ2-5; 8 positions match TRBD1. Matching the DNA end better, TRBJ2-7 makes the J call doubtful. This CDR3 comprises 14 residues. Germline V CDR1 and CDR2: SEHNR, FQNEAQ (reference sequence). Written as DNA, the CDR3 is TGTGCCAGCAGCTTAGGGACAGGGAGCCACGAGCAGTACTTC. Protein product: CASSLGTGSHEQYF.